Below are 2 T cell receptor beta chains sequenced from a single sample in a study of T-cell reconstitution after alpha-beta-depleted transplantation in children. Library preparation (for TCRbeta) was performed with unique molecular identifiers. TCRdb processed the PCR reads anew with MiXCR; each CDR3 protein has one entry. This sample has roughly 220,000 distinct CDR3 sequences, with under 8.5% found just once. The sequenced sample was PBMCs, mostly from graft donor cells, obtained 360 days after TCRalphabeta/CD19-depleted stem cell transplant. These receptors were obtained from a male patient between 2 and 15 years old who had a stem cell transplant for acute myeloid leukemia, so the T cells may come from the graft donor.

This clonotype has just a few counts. CDR3 protein: CASSFPGGNSYEQYF. The CDR3 nucleotides are TGTGCCAGCAGCTTTCCCGGTGGCAACTCCTACGAGCAGTACTTC. This chain uses TRBV7-2 with TRBJ2-7; D remains unclear. The CDR3 contains 15 residues. Germline assignment: CDR1 SGHTA and CDR2 FQGNSA. The germline V and J ends were trimmed by 3 bases and 0 bases, with 12 bases remaining between them.

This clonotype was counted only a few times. CDR3: CASSLAPAAEQYF. For the CDR3, the DNA is TGTGCCAGCAGTTTAGCGCCGGCGGCGGAGCAGTACTTC. This chain joins TRBV12-3 or TRBV12-4 and TRBJ2-7; D call uncertain. Trimming removed 0 bases at V and 7 bases at J, with 10 bases between. This CDR3 has 13 amino acids.